The clone carrying this T cell receptor beta chain was seen once. The CDR3 length is 12 residues. V shed 0 bases and J shed 11 bases, with 10 bases lying between them. Germline CDR1 and CDR2: ENHRY and SYGVKD. Only in-frame clones appear in the TCRdb table, and some are missing; sequencing was by immunoSEQ multiplex PCR. The sample has 70,000 to 80,000 clones; about 89% are singletons. This entry is derived from a study of control samples from healthy donors and cancer patients. Specimen: PBMCs. This receptor was identified in a woman aged 45-60 years with colorectal cancer. J is TRBJ1-1 and V is TRBV10-3; D remains unclear. The CDR3 loop reads CAISESPGEAFF. In DNA form, the CDR3 reads TGTGCCATCAGTGAGTCCCCAGGAGAGGCTTTCTTT.